This T cell receptor (beta chain) was sequenced during a study of shared clonotypes between healthy human individuals. Here immunoSEQ multiplex PCR was the method, and the copy in TCRdb shows in-frame clones only, minus some. This sample has approximately 470,000 clones, with around 80% found just once. The CDR3 covers 15 residues. Germline CDR1 and CDR2: LNHNV and YYDKDF (reference sequence). Germline trimming cut 3 bases from V and 7 bases from J; bases unmatched to any gene: 6. The V and J genes are TRBV15 and TRBJ2-1, with 10 bases identical to TRBD1. The sequence was collected from a woman between 40 and 55 years old in good health. Some clones in this sample may be carry-over from other donors' samples. Material for sequencing was PBMCs. CDR3 DNA: TGTGCCACCAGCAGTGACAGGGGGCGCGGAAATGAGCAGTTCTTC. Protein sequence: CATSSDRGRGNEQFF.